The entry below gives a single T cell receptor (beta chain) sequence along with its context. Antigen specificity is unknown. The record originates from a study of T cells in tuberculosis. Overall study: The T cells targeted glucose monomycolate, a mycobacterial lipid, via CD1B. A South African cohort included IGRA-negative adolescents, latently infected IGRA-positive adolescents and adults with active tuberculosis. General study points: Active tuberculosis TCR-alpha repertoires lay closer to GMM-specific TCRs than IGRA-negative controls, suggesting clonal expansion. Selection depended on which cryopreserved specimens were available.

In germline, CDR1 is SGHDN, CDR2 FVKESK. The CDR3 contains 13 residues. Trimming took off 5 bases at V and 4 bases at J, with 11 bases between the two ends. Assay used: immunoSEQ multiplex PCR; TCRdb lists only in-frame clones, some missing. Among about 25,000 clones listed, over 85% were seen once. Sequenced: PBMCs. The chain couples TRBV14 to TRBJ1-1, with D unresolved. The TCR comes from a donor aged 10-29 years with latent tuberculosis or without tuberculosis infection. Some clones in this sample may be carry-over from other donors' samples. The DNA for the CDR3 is TGTGCCAGCAGCGTAGATTTCTTCACTGAAGCTTTCTTT. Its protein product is CASSVDFFTEAFF.